Each of the 32 T cell receptor beta chains below was sequenced from the same sample in a study of type 1 regulatory T cells (dated by TCRdb to the early 2020s). Sequencing was carried out with an Illumina MiSeq. The public reads were reprocessed in TCRdb via fastp at Q25 and MiXCR, keeping in-frame beta chains. Identical CDR3 proteins give one entry, which carries the most common genes and DNA. In this sample the table shows about 68,000 distinct CDR3 sequences, approximately 64% of which occur a single time. The ten largest clones represent about 7.3% of the sample. These TCRs' antigens remain unknown. The material sequenced was cultured T cells, either the whole culture or a sorted T cell fraction (not recorded which). The sample's cell subset or site, from its label and the paper: Tr1-enriched cell product generated in vitro against host alloantigens. The receptor set was obtained from a human donor in good health.

As regards this clonotype: At one end the junction does not follow the germline gene, possibly because of a read error. The chain uses TRBV27 and TRBJ2-7; a possible D gene is TRBD2 (5 bases). The CDR3 is 15 residues long. Germline values: CDR1 MNHEY, CDR2 SMNVEV (reference sequence). CDR3 loop: CASSRVGLSSFEQYF. The CDR3, as DNA: TGTGCCAGCAGTAGAGTAGGACTGAGCTCCTTCGAGCAGTACTTC.

V and J are TRBV5-4 and TRBJ2-3, with a weak D call TRBD2 (5 bases). CDR1 is SGHNT, CDR2 YYREEE, per germline (reference sequence). The CDR3 sequence is 18 residues long. With 0 bases removed from V and 2 bases from J, the gap between germline ends came to 19 bases. The CDR3 loop reads CASSLEVWSGRDTDTQYF. The CDR3 DNA reads TGTGCCAGCAGCTTGGAGGTTTGGTCAGGACGGGACACAGATACGCAGTATTTT.

The V call is TRBV29-1, the J call TRBJ2-1, with 7 nucleotides matching TRBD1. V gave up 6 bases and J gave up 1 base; unmatched junction bases: 9. Germline V CDR1 and CDR2: SQVTM, ANQGSEA. This CDR3 has 15 amino acids. Here the CDR3 reads CSVGQAPTSYNEQFF. CDR3 coding DNA: TGCAGCGTCGGACAGGCGCCAACTTCCTACAATGAGCAGTTCTTC.

The gene calls are TRBV7-2 and TRBJ1-6, with unresolved D. Trimming removed 1 base at V and 1 base at J, with 11 bases between. CDR1 and CDR2 from the germline V gene are SGHTA and FQGNSA. The length of the CDR3 is 17 residues. CDR3 nucleotide sequence: TGTGCCAGCAGCTTAGATCCGGCTTGGTCCTATAATTCACCCCTCCACTTT. It encodes CASSLDPAWSYNSPLHF. The full variable domain, completed using reference TRBV7-2 and TRBJ1-6, is GAGVSQSPSNKVTEKGKDVELRCDPISGHTALYWYRQSLGQGLEFLIYFQGNSAPDKSGLPSDRFSAERTGGSVSTLTIQRTQQEDSAVYLCASSLDPAWSYNSPLHFGNGTRLTVT.

This clonotype occurred a few times. The rearrangement links TRBV20-1 to TRBJ2-3; possible D gene TRBD1, 5 bases. Deletions cut 1 base from V and 9 bases from J, with 17 bases between. Germline assignment: CDR1 DFQATT and CDR2 SNEGSKA (reference sequence). The CDR3 length is 14 residues. The chain's CDR3 is CSARGATRQITQYF. CDR3 DNA: TGCAGTGCTAGAGGTGCCACAAGACAGATAACGCAGTATTTT.

The chain recombines TRBV7-2 with TRBJ2-7; maybe TRBD1 (5 bases). The CDR3 runs to 17 residues. Germline CDR1 and CDR2: SGHTA and FQGNSA. Trimming took 4 bases from V and 5 from J, leaving 24 bases between them. In nucleotides, the CDR3 is TGTGCCAGCAGCTCCACCCTGTTGTCTGGGGCCCGGGACGAGCAGTACTTC. It is translated as CASSSTLLSGARDEQYF.

This clonotype occurred once. The chain recombines TRBV6-5 with TRBJ2-7, with 10 bases aligning to TRBD1. CDR3 length: 13 residues. CDR1 is MNHEY and CDR2 is SVGAGI in the germline V gene. Trimming at V came to 5 bases and at J to 12 bases, leaving 10 bases not matched to a gene. CDR3 sequence: CASSPNSGTGAYF. CDR3 DNA sequence: TGTGCCAGCAGTCCGAACTCCGGGACAGGGGCGTACTTC.

As concerns this clonotype: The junction shows a germline mismatch at one end, possibly a read error. The chain recombines TRBV6-2 or TRBV6-3 with TRBJ1-2; D unclear. CDR1 and CDR2 (germline): MNHEY, SVGEGT. CDR3 length: 16 amino acids. In DNA form, the CDR3 reads TGTGCCAGCAGTTACAGCCAGAAACAGCCCCTAAGAATTATAAGCTTC. Translation gives CASSYSQKQPLRIISF.

This clonotype was picked up a small number of times. This chain joins TRBV12-3 or TRBV12-4 and TRBJ2-7, with 13 nucleotides matching TRBD2. The CDR3 has 15 amino acids. The V gene end was trimmed by 7 bases and the J gene end by 6 bases; junction bases not matched to a gene: 9. The CDR3 DNA reads as TGTGCCAGCAATAATAGACTAGCGGGAGGACGCGAGCAGTACTTC. It encodes CASNNRLAGGREQYF.

The chain links TRBV6-5 to TRBJ2-4, with D possibly TRBD2 on 6 matching bases. CDR3 length equals 13 residues. The germline CDR1 and CDR2 sequences are MNHEY and SVGAGI. V dropped 5 bases and J dropped 5 bases, with 10 bases sitting between them. CDR3 coding DNA: TGTGCCAGCAGTCGACTAGGCGAAAACATTCAGTACTTC. Translating it yields CASSRLGENIQYF.

The chain links TRBV10-2 to TRBJ2-3; TRBD2 matches 11 bases. CDR3 length: 17 residues. The germline V gene has CDR1 WSHSY and CDR2 SAAADI. Trimming cost V 4 bases and J 3 bases; bases outside gene matches: 9. The CDR3 DNA is TGCGCCAGCAGTGTCCTAGCGGGAGGTCTCGGAACAGATACGCAGTATTTT. Translated, it gives CASSVLAGGLGTDTQYF.

The chain employs TRBV15 and TRBJ1-5; D gene ambiguous. The ends were cut back, 0 bases at V and 7 bases at J, with 4 bases in the middle. The CDR3 is 12 residues long. Germline values: CDR1 LNHNV, CDR2 YYDKDF (reference sequence). Written as DNA, the CDR3 is TGTGCCACCAGCAGAGACGTACAGCCCCAGCATTTT. The encoded protein is CATSRDVQPQHF.

The chain employs TRBV6-2 or TRBV6-3 and TRBJ2-1, with D tentatively TRBD1 or TRBD2 (5 bases each). CDR1 is MNHEY, CDR2 SVGEGT, per germline. V was pared by 0 bases and J by 7 bases, with 13 bases between. There are 15 residues in the CDR3. CDR3 sequence reads: CASSYSIGTRNEQFF. The DNA for the CDR3 is TGTGCCAGCAGTTACTCAATCGGGACCCGGAATGAGCAGTTCTTC.

By frequency in the sample, this clonotype is medium-sized. The chain couples TRBV4-3 to TRBJ2-2, with a possible D match to TRBD2 (6 bases). CDR1 LGHNA and CDR2 YSLEER come from the germline V gene. Trimming removed 1 base at V and 5 bases at J, with 8 bases between. CDR3 length: 14 amino acids. As DNA, the CDR3 is TGCGCCAGCAGCCAAGTAGGAGGGACCGGGGAGCTGTTTTTT. Encoded protein: CASSQVGGTGELFF.

This clonotype was counted a single time. This chain joins TRBV9 and TRBJ1-6; no definite D call. The CDR3 is made up of 15 amino acids. V was pared by 0 bases and J by 7 bases, with 11 bases between. Germline-derived CDR1 and CDR2 are SGDLS and YYNGEE. In DNA, the CDR3 is TGTGCCAGCAGCGTAGATCTTTATACCAATTCACCCCTCCACTTT. It encodes CASSVDLYTNSPLHF.

This clonotype was counted a few times. The rearrangement joins TRBV29-1 to TRBJ2-2; D possibly corresponds to TRBD1 (6 bases). V was shortened by 1 base and J by 4 bases, with 10 bases between the two germline ends. CDR3 length: 14 residues. The germline CDR1 and CDR2 sequences are SQVTM and ANQGSEA. Here the CDR3 reads CSVEGQGRTGELFF. The CDR3 nucleotides are TGCAGCGTTGAAGGGCAGGGGCGCACCGGGGAGCTGTTTTTT.

The rearrangement joins TRBV7-2 to TRBJ2-1, with 7 bases fitting TRBD1. From germline, CDR1 is SGHTA and CDR2 FQGNSA. This CDR3 is 16 amino acids long. The V and J ends lost 5 bases and 7 bases, in that order; junction bases with no gene match: 14. CDR3 coding DNA: TGTGCCAGCAGCCTGCGACAGGGTTTTTTCTTAAATGAGCAGTTCTTC. This encodes CASSLRQGFFLNEQFF.

There are a few counts of this clonotype. The genes are TRBV27 and TRBJ2-1; 9 bases line up with TRBD1. The CDR3 totals 14 residues. V was pared by 5 bases and J by 9 bases, with 8 bases of the junction left unmatched. Germline CDR1 is MNHEY and CDR2 is SMNVEV (reference sequence). The CDR3 DNA follows: TGTGCCAGCAGTCAGGACAGGGGAGCGGGTGAGCAGTTCTTC. As protein: CASSQDRGAGEQFF.

V and J are TRBV11-2 and TRBJ2-5; D perhaps matches TRBD1 (5 bases). V dropped 1 base and J dropped 2 bases, with 14 bases sitting between them. Germline assignment: CDR1 SGHAT and CDR2 FQNNGV. The CDR3 spans 16 residues. CDR3 sequence (DNA): TGTGCCAGCAGCTTAGGTCAGGGAATGAGGCAAGAGACCCAGTACTTC. This encodes CASSLGQGMRQETQYF.

The rearrangement joins TRBV9 to TRBJ2-3; 16 nucleotides align to TRBD2. V dropped 0 bases and J dropped 4; count of bases not matched to a gene: 5. The CDR3 consists of 18 residues. The germline V gene has CDR1 SGDLS and CDR2 YYNGEE. The DNA of the CDR3 is TGTGCCAGCAGCGTAGAGGGACTAGCGGGAGGGCAGTCAGATACGCAGTATTTT. Amino acids: CASSVEGLAGGQSDTQYF.

The chain couples TRBV5-1 to TRBJ1-2; D is unresolved. V lost 0 bases and J 4 bases, leaving 13 bases between the germline ends. Germline V gene data show CDR1 as SGHRS and CDR2 as YFSETQ. CDR3 length equals 15 residues. The DNA of the CDR3 is TGCGCCAGCAGCTTGGAAGGTCCGGGAAGCTATGGCTACACCTTC. This codes for CASSLEGPGSYGYTF.

The chain couples TRBV21-1 to TRBJ2-7; the table calls TRBD2, which could not be checked here. TRBV21-1 is classified as a pseudogene. This CDR3 is 15 amino acids long. CDR3 DNA: TGTGCCAGCAGCAAAGGGCTAGCGGGAGTAGACGAGCAGTACTTC. Amino acids: CASSKGLAGVDEQYF.

This clonotype appeared a single time. The chain's CDR3 is CASSLPQQYNEQFF. CDR3 sequence (DNA): TGTGCCAGCAGTTTACCCCAGCAATACAATGAGCAGTTCTTC. This chain connects TRBV28 to TRBJ2-1, with D unclear. The CDR3 has 14 residues. Germline-derived CDR1 and CDR2 are MDHEN and SYDVKM. V was cut by 2 bases and J by 4 bases, with 9 bases left in between.

This chain links TRBV20-1 with TRBJ1-2; TRBD1 matches at 7 bases. The CDR3 has 13 residues. V dropped 6 bases and J dropped 6; count of bases not matched to a gene: 10. Per the germline V gene, CDR1 is DFQATT and CDR2 is SNEGSKA (reference sequence). CDR3 coding DNA: TGCAGTGCACCACTGACAGGGTCGGATGGCTACACCTTC. Translated: CSAPLTGSDGYTF.

The chain employs TRBV5-8 and TRBJ2-1, with D perhaps given as TRBD1 or TRBD2 (5 bases each). The CDR3 runs 15 residues. The V and J ends lost 4 bases and 6 bases respectively, with 17 bases between them. The germline V gene encodes CDR1 SGHTS and CDR2 YDEGEE. This CDR3 is CASSEGSGPLNEQFF. CDR3 bases: TGTGCCAGCAGCGAGGGGTCGGGGCCACTCAATGAGCAGTTCTTC.

The CDR3 DNA follows: TGCAGTGCTAGATCCTTAGCGGGAGGGGAGGTATACTACGAGCAGTACTTC. Protein product: CSARSLAGGEVYYEQYF. This sequence joins TRBV20-1 and TRBJ2-7, with TRBD2 matching over 11 bases. Germline V gene lookup returns CDR1 DFQATT and CDR2 SNEGSKA (reference sequence). The CDR3 is 17 residues long. The V and J ends lost 2 bases and 3 bases, in that order; junction bases with no gene match: 12.

This clonotype has just a few counts. The V gene is TRBV4-1, the J gene TRBJ2-3, with 15 nucleotides matching TRBD2. The CDR3 loop spans 18 amino acids. V lost 2 bases to trimming and J lost 3 bases; unmatched junction nucleotides: 6. Germline CDR1 is MGHRA and CDR2 is YSYEKL. CDR3 sequence (DNA): TGCGCCAGCAGCCAACGGACTAGCGGGAGGGCCGTAACAGATACGCAGTATTTT. It encodes CASSQRTSGRAVTDTQYF.

Only a few counts were recorded for this clonotype. This chain joins TRBV7-8 and TRBJ2-5, with D uncertain. The CDR3 is made up of 14 amino acids. The germline V gene encodes CDR1 SGHVS and CDR2 FQNEAQ. Trimming cost V 5 bases and J 6 bases, with 16 bases left between them. CDR3 protein: CASSPGTRIKTQYF. As DNA, the CDR3 is TGTGCCAGCAGCCCCGGAACGAGGATAAAGACCCAGTACTTC.

The chain joins TRBV29-1 to TRBJ1-2; D unclear. CDR3 length: 12 amino acids. V lost 3 bases and J lost 6, with 11 bases in between. Germline CDR1 is SQVTM and CDR2 is ANQGSEA. The CDR3 DNA follows: TGCAGCGTTGATGGTGGGTGGCATGGCTACACCTTC. It yields the protein CSVDGGWHGYTF.

Only a few counts were recorded for this clonotype. The chain has TRBV20-1 and TRBJ2-4; D is perhaps TRBD1 (5 bases). Trimming pared 0 bases from V and 1 base from J, leaving 16 bases between. CDR3 size: 17 residues. Per germline, CDR1 DFQATT and CDR2 SNEGSKA (reference sequence). CDR3 in DNA: TGCAGTGCTAGAGATGTAGTCTTATCAGGGGCCAAAAACATTCAGTACTTC. Its protein product is CSARDVVLSGAKNIQYF.

CDR3 residues: CASSEDTGELFF. DNA for the CDR3: TGTGCCAGCAGTGAAGACACCGGGGAGCTGTTTTTT. The chain employs TRBV2 and TRBJ2-2; D is unresolved. The V and J ends lost 1 base and 3 bases respectively, with 0 bases between them. The CDR3 contains 12 residues. Germline loops: CDR1 SNHLY, CDR2 FYNNEI.

The CDR3 reads CATSSRDRPYEQYF. The CDR3, as DNA: TGTGCCACCAGCAGCCGGGACAGGCCCTACGAGCAGTACTTC. This rearrangement joins TRBV15 to TRBJ2-7; 8 nucleotides line up with TRBD1. Germline V gives CDR1 LNHNV, CDR2 YYDKDF (reference sequence). The V gene end was trimmed by 3 bases and the J gene end by 2 bases; junction bases not matched to a gene: 3. CDR3 size: 14 residues. The full variable domain, rest sourced from reference TRBV15 and TRBJ2-7, is DAMVIQNPRYQVTQFGKPVTLSCSQTLNHNVMYWYQQKSSQAPKLLFHYYDKDFNNEADTPDNFQSRRPNTSFCFLDIRSPGLGDTAMYLCATSSRDRPYEQYFGPGTRLTVT.